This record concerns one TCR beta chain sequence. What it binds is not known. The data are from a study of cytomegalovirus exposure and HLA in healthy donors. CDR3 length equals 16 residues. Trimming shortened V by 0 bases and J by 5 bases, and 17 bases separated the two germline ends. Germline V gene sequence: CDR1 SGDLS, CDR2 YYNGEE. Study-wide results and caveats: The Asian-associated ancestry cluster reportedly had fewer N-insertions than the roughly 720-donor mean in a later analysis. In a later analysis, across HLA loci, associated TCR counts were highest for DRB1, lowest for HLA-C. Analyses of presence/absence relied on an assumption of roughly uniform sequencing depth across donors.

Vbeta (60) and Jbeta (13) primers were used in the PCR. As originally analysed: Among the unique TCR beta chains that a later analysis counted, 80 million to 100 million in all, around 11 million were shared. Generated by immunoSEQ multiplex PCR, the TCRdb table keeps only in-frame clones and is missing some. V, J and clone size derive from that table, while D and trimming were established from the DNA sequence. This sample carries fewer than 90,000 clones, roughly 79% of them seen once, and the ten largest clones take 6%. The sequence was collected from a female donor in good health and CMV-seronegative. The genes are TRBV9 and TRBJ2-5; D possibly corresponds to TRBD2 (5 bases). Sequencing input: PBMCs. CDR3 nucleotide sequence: TGTGCCAGCAGCGTAGCTTCGGACTCGTCGTGGGAGACCCAGTACTTC. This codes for CASSVASDSSWETQYF. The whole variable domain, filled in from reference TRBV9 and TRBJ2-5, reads DSGVTQTPKHLITATGQRVTLRCSPRSGDLSVYWYQQSLDQGLQFLIQYYNGEERAKGNILERFSAQQFPDLHSELNLSSLELGDSALYFCASSVASDSSWETQYFGPGTRLLVL.